This T cell receptor beta chain is drawn from a study of shared clonotypes between healthy human individuals (TCRdb year 2020). About the investigation overall: The cohort comprised a couple of women and three men aged 18 to 49 years. For each donor, CD4 naive and CD4 memory were each given three plates, CD8 naive was given two plates, and CD8 memory was given one plate. To estimate repertoire size and how much clonotypes are shared between individuals, the study performed deep sequencing of blood TCR repertoires from 4 to 6 healthy adults. To increase sequencing depth and limit assay-specific biases, different laboratories used diverse techniques to prepare libraries and sequence TCR repertoires. Each donor's leukapheresis produced roughly between about 0.85 and 10 billion PBMCs.

Overall study results and their limits: The genetic and exposure-history diversity represented was limited by the small number of donors. When a handful of donors were compared, the shared fraction of clonotypes was about 5% for naive CD4, around 3.6% for naive CD8, 2.3% for memory CD4, and around 0.37% for memory CD8. Pairwise subsampling indicated that sequencing depth was expected to affect the degree of clonotype sharing among donors. Compared with non-shared clonotypes, clonotypes shared by all four sorted-subset donors had higher generation probabilities. Sampling was restricted to blood, and TCR repertoires in tissues likely differ from the TCR repertoires found in blood. Larger estimated clonotype richness was generally found for naive subsets than for memory subsets. Incomplete sequencing was indicated by rarefaction of sorted-subset datasets, despite the large sequencing depth.

Using the deep immunoSEQ assay, TCR CDR3 regions were amplified from genomic DNA by multiplex PCR. Genomic DNA extracted from each cell subset was distributed evenly over all wells of several immunoSEQ 96-well plates, and each plate served as one replicate. For sorted subsets, approximately 210 ng genomic DNA, equal to some 30,000 T cell genomes, was loaded into each replicate PCR. Purified libraries were quantified with a Qubit 3.0 fluorometer, sized on a Bioanalyzer 2100, and re-quantified with the KAPA Library Quantification kit. Every immunoSEQ 96-well plate was sequenced on a dedicated single-read 150-cycle Illumina NextSeq 550 flow cell. As for the original processing: The immunoSEQ output contained only junctional sequences without quality scores, so filtering could not match that applied to full-length reads. Sequences were annotated with PyIR, a Python wrapper for IgBLAST v1.9, using IMGT germline references to assign V/J genes and CDR3. Reads were filtered out if the reads had weak V/J assignments (E-value above 1e-6), no CDR3, stop codons, out-of-frame junctions, or ambiguous translated residues. V3J clonotypes were defined by identical inferred V gene, J gene, and CDR3 amino acid sequence. To compute the percentage overlap between repertoires, the number of shared unique clonotypes was divided by the size of the smaller repertoire. RTK rarefaction, the Chao1 estimator, and Recon v2.1 estimates of unobserved clonotypes were used to assess repertoire richness. For all TCRbeta clonotypes obtained by the gDNA method from four donors, generation probabilities were computed with OLGA. TCRdb obtained this table from immuneACCESS and retained in-frame rearrangements with V and J assigned. These tables miss some clones; where compared with another copy, unresolved V genes account for less than half of the shortfall, and the remainder is unexplained. V and J calls and clone size are copied from that table; D and trimming were computed from the DNA. For this sample the table gives a few hundred thousand clones, of which roughly 84% were detected only once. The ten most abundant clones make up around 15% of the sample.

A few counts support this clone. Its antigen is currently not known. Base quality data are lacking; no much larger clone is found one base away. The donors were healthy, HIV-negative adults who had no recently reported acute infections or vaccinations. Every donor was a Caucasian adult living in Nashville, Tennessee, USA. CD8 memory samples consisted of magnetically selected CD45RO+ cells combined with CCR7-negative CD45RA+ effector memory (TemRA) cells. Blood was collected by leukapheresis, and PBMCs were isolated by Ficoll-Histopaque density gradient centrifugation and then cryopreserved in liquid nitrogen vapor phase. Analytical flow cytometry was used to check the purity and quantity of each magnetically sorted T cell population. Each sorted fraction had its genomic DNA isolated and then quantified by UV absorbance on a Nanodrop 2000c. The source of this sequence is a young man in good health. The material sequenced was memory CD8+ T cells sorted from blood. In the paper's terms, the cell subset or site label means: CD45RO+ cells pooled with CCR7-negative TemRA cells.

The CDR3 in this case is CASSFSGTAGANVLTF. The nucleotides read TGTGCCAGCAGTTTCTCCGGGACAGCTGGGGCCAACGTCCTGACTTTC. The chain is made from TRBV27 and TRBJ2-6; TRBD1 aligns with 7 central bases. The germline V gene (reference sequence) yields MNHEY for CDR1 and SMNVEV for CDR2. Inclusive of the bounding cysteine and phenylalanine, the CDR3 is 16 residues long. The CDR3 DNA has 48 bases and is translated from base 1. Germline trimming: 3 bases from V, 2 bases from J; junction bases outside gene matches: 4.